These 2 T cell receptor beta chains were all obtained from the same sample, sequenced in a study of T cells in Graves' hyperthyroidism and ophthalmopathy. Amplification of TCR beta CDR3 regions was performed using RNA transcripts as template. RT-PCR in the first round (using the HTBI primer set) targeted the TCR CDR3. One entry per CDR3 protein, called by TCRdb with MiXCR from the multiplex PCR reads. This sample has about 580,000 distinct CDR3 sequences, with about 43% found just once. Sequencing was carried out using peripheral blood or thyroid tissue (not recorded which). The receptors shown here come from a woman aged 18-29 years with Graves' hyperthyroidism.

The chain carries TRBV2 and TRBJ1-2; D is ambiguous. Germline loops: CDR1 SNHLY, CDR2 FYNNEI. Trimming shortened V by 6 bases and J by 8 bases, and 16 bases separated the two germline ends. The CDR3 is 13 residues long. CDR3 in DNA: TGTGCCAGCAGCTTCGAGGGAAGTGACGGCTACACCTTC. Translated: CASSFEGSDGYTF.

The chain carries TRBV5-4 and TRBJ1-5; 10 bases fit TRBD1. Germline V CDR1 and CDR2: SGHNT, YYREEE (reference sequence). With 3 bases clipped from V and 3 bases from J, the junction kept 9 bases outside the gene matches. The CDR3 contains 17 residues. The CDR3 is CASSSYPGTGANQPQHF. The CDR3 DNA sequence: TGTGCCAGCAGCTCTTACCCCGGGACAGGGGCCAATCAGCCCCAGCATTTT.